Following are 11 T cell receptor beta chains from one sample sequenced in a study of T-cell memory formation after mild COVID-19. In TCRdb, the 5' RACE reads were re-called with MiXCR into one record per CDR3 protein. The data contain a few hundred thousand distinct CDR3 sequences, around 30% of them singletons. The sample taken for sequencing was PBMCs or a T cell subset sorted from them (not recorded which). The receptors derive from an adult woman who had mild COVID-19 (a few samples of this study predate the infection). Cell type and time point are not known.

This clonotype was observed a handful of times. The V call is TRBV5-1, the J call TRBJ1-1; a weak D match, TRBD1 (6 bases). The germline V gene encodes CDR1 SGHRS and CDR2 YFSETQ. V gave up 0 bases and J gave up 8 bases, with 11 bases separating them. The CDR3 totals 13 residues. The CDR3 region is CASSLGPDSEAFF. DNA of the CDR3: TGCGCCAGCAGCTTGGGTCCGGACAGCGAAGCTTTCTTT.

In its sample, this clonotype was seen a few times. This chain uses TRBV12-3 or TRBV12-4 with TRBJ2-7; no clear D. The CDR3 spans 14 residues. The V end lost 3 bases, the J end lost 0 bases, and 9 bases lay between the germline ends. CDR3 amino acids: CASSFLHRSYEQYF. CDR3 DNA: TGTGCCAGCAGTTTTCTCCACCGCTCCTACGAGCAGTACTTC.

This clonotype has just a few counts. The chain carries TRBV7-2 and TRBJ2-7, with a possible D match to TRBD2 (5 bases). Looked up from germline, CDR1 is SGHTA and CDR2 is FQGNSA. The CDR3 totals 13 residues. Trimming left V 5 bases short and J 4 bases short, with 12 bases between. The CDR3 DNA sequence: TGTGCCAGCAGCAACCCGACTAAGTACGAGCAGTACTTC. It is translated as CASSNPTKYEQYF.

The rearrangement links TRBV20-1 to TRBJ2-7; 8 bases map to TRBD2. Trimming cost V 1 base and J 2 bases; bases outside gene matches: 13. Germline CDR1 and CDR2: DFQATT and SNEGSKA (reference sequence). This CDR3 has 17 residues. Here the CDR3 DNA reads TGCAGTGCTAGAGGTCCCCCCACTAGCGGAGGAGCCTACGAGCAGTACTTC. Protein: CSARGPPTSGGAYEQYF.

Concerning this clonotype: The CDR3 end shows no conserved phenylalanine or tryptophan, and so a read error is likely. The DNA is left out, because the CDR3 cannot be placed on it with certainty; the CDR3 is given as TCRdb lists it. The rearrangement uses TRBV3-1 and TRBJ2-1; the tabulated D call, TRBD2, remains unverified against the DNA. The CDR3 extends over 8 residues, inclusive of both ends. From germline, CDR1 is LGHDT and CDR2 YNNKEL (reference sequence). The CDR3 protein is CARAWAQV.

This clonotype occurred a few times. This sequence joins TRBV15 and TRBJ1-2; TRBD1 is a possible D gene (5 bases). Germline CDR1 is LNHNV and CDR2 is YYDKDF (reference sequence). Trimming removed 4 bases at V and 4 bases at J, with 10 bases between. The CDR3 totals 13 residues. The CDR3 region has the DNA TGTGCCACCAGCAACCGGGACGTCTATGGCTACACCTTC. This encodes CATSNRDVYGYTF.

This clonotype was counted only a few times. The V and J genes are TRBV6-5 and TRBJ2-7; 9 bases align to TRBD2. The germline V gene has CDR1 MNHEY and CDR2 SVGAGI. The CDR3 consists of 12 residues. J gave up 9 bases and V 2 bases, and 2 bases lay outside the gene matches. The DNA for the CDR3 is TGTGCCAGCAGTTACAGGCGGGAGGGGCAGTACTTC. It encodes CASSYRREGQYF.

The V gene is TRBV2, the J gene TRBJ2-5, with D possibly being TRBD2 (7 bases). Germline-derived CDR1 and CDR2 are SNHLY and FYNNEI. The ends were cut back, 7 bases at V and 6 bases at J, with 12 bases in the middle. The CDR3 is 12 residues long. The CDR3 loop reads CASMEGGKTQYF. The DNA of the CDR3 is TGTGCCAGCATGGAGGGGGGGAAGACCCAGTACTTC.

The rearrangement links TRBV24-1 to TRBJ1-4; a weak D match, TRBD1 (6 bases). The germline V and J ends were trimmed by 2 bases and 8 bases, with 20 bases remaining between them. The CDR3 length is 17 residues. Germline CDR1 is KGHDR and CDR2 is SFDVKD. The CDR3 nucleotides are TGTGCCACCAGTGATTCAACAGAGGGCAGGGGTGGCGAAAAACTGTTTTTT. This sequence encodes CATSDSTEGRGGEKLFF.

The chain links TRBV15 to TRBJ1-2; D might be TRBD1 (6 bases). V lost 0 bases and J lost 0, with 14 bases in between. Germline V gene lookup returns CDR1 LNHNV and CDR2 YYDKDF (reference sequence). CDR3 length: 17 amino acids. This chain's CDR3 is CATSREGQGLANYGYTF. The DNA of the CDR3 is TGTGCCACCAGCAGAGAGGGGCAGGGGTTAGCTAACTATGGCTACACCTTC.

The rearrangement links TRBV29-1 to TRBJ1-1; the D is unclear. The V gene lost 6 bases and the J gene lost 1 base, with 12 bases spanning the gap. Germline V gene data show CDR1 as SQVTM and CDR2 as ANQGSEA. The CDR3 loop spans 13 amino acids. CDR3 sequence: CSVHPWGNTEAFF. The DNA of the CDR3 is TGCAGCGTACACCCGTGGGGGAACACTGAAGCTTTCTTT.